This T cell receptor beta chain was sequenced in a study of esophageal squamous cell carcinoma under preoperative chemotherapy. From the PCR reads, TCRdb called clonotypes with MiXCR, one entry per CDR3 protein. The sample consists of roughly 18,000 distinct CDR3 sequences, around 46% of them appearing once. Described time point: after preoperative PTX-NDP chemotherapy. Before surgery, patients were given preoperative paclitaxel-nedaplatin chemotherapy. Study-wide points: Clonal contraction, more than amplification, hit abundant clones after paclitaxel-nedaplatin. After treatment, tumor-infiltrating lymphocytes seemed to come partly from incoming peripheral T cells, not only local changes.

This clonotype was seen a few times. Its target is not known. This receptor was obtained from a human donor with esophageal squamous cell carcinoma. The donor label of this sample is uncertain. Collection of the sample occurred from a patient given preoperative chemotherapy.

The DNA for the CDR3 is TGTGCCAGCAGCTTAGGAGGGAGACTAGCGGGAGCACTTAATGAGCAGTTCTTC. It encodes CASSLGGRLAGALNEQFF. The J gene is TRBJ2-7, the V gene TRBV7-2; 12 bases are a match to TRBD2. The DNA end is a closer match to TRBJ2-1, so the J assignment may be wrong. CDR1 is SGHTA and CDR2 is FQGNSA in the germline V gene. The CDR3 runs 18 residues.